This TCR beta chain stems from a study of blood T cell repertoires in COVID-19. Study-wide background: Samples representing acute and convalescent COVID-19 were sourced from the United States, Italy and Spain. The cDNA or gDNA used as material had been derived from T cells, B-cell-depleted T cells, or PBMCs.

In the authors' methods: Reference gene primers were amplified, and this amplification served to estimate nucleated cell counts. Sequencing was performed with immunoSEQ multiplex PCR; in TCRdb, only in-frame clones are kept and a portion is missing. V, J and clone size reflect that table, while D and trimming were determined from the DNA. This repertoire shows approximately 110,000 clones, around 83% found once; its top ten account for 3.4%. In this sample, this clone turned up a few times. This CDR3 contains 21 residues. V was shortened by 2 bases and J by 2 bases, with 25 bases between the two germline ends. Germline lookup yields CDR1 KGHSH and CDR2 LQKENI.

The receptor's source is a man aged 40-49 years with acute or convalescent COVID-19. The chain uses TRBV18 and TRBJ1-6; D is perhaps TRBD1 (6 bases). Specimen: peripheral blood. CDR3 DNA sequence: TGTGCCAGCTCACCAGAATCGGGACAAAACTTTAGGGGCGCCTATAATTCACCCCTCCACTTT. This codes for CASSPESGQNFRGAYNSPLHF. Complete variable domain (other parts from reference TRBV18 and TRBJ1-6): NAGVMQNPRHLVRRRGQEARLRCSPMKGHSHVYWYRQLPEEGLKFMVYLQKENIIDESGMPKERFSAEFPKEGPSILRIQQVVRGDSAAYFCASSPESGQNFRGAYNSPLHFGNGTRLTVT.